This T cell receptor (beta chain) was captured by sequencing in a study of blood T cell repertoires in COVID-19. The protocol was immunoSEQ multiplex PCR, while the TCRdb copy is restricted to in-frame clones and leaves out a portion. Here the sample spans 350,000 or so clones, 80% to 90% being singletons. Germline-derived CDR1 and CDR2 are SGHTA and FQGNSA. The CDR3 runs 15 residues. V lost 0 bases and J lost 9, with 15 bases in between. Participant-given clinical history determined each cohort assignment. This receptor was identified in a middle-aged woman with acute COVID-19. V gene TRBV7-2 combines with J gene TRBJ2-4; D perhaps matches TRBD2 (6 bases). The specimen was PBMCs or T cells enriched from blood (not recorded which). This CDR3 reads CASSLAVQEGGIQYF. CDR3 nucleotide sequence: TGTGCCAGCAGCTTAGCGGTCCAGGAGGGCGGCATTCAGTACTTC. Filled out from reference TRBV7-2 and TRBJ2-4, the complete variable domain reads GAGVSQSPSNKVTEKGKDVELRCDPISGHTALYWYRQSLGQGLEFLIYFQGNSAPDKSGLPSDRFSAERTGGSVSTLTIQRTQQEDSAVYLCASSLAVQEGGIQYFGAGTRLSVL.